This is a list of T cell receptor beta chains from one sample in a study of spatial heterogeneity in lung cancer. TCRdb recomputed calls from the 5' RACE reads with MiXCR, one row per CDR3 protein. The sample contains 90,000 to 95,000 distinct CDR3 sequences, approximately 12% of which appear only once. The sample in question was PBMCs, obtained at surgery. The receptors were gathered from a male donor with early-stage non-small cell lung cancer. The CDR3 runs from the conserved cysteine through the conserved F or W. D genes are given only for firm matches. Not every row has a clone size; where given, it reads once, few, many or a size class.

-,TRBJ2-7,-,TRBV5-1,TGCGCCAGCAGCCCAACGACGAGTACCTACGAGCAGTACTTC,CASSPTTSTYEQYF
many,TRBJ2-7,-,TRBV6-6,TGTGCCAGCAGTTCCTTCTCCTACGAGCAGTACTTC,CASSSFSYEQYF
-,TRBJ1-5,TRBD1,TRBV28,TGTGCCAGCAGTCCACCGCTCGGACAGGGGAGTCAGCCCCAGCATTTT,CASSPPLGQGSQPQHF
-,TRBJ1-2,TRBD1,TRBV12-3/TRBV12-4,TGTGCCAGCAGTGGGACAGCGTATGGCTACACCTTC,CASSGTAYGYTF
-,TRBJ1-1,-,TRBV28,TGTGCCAGCACCTCAGGAGGGAGGGAAGCTTTCTTT,CASTSGGREAFF
-,TRBJ2-5,-,TRBV14,TGTGCCAGCAGCCTCAGGATTGAGCAGGTTCAAGAGACCCAGTACTTC,CASSLRIEQVQETQYF
few,TRBJ1-1,-,TRBV29-1,TGCAGCGTTGCATACAGGGACACTGAAGCTTTCTTT,CSVAYRDTEAFF
few,TRBJ1-3,-,TRBV29-1,TGCAGCGTTGTTAGAGGGCCTGGAAACACCATATATTTT,CSVVRGPGNTIYF
-,TRBJ2-1,-,TRBV7-3,TGTGCCAGCAGCCCGACCCATAATCCCGGGATGAGGGAAGATGAGCAGTTCTTC,CASSPTHNPGMREDEQFF
few,TRBJ1-1,-,TRBV27,TGTGCCAGCAGTTCTTGGGCCAGGGAGGGGACTGAAGCTTTCTTT,CASSSWAREGTEAFF
-,TRBJ2-1,TRBD1,TRBV6-2/TRBV6-3,TGTGCCAGCCGGGACAGCTCCTACAATGAGCAGTTCTTC,CASRDSSYNEQFF
few,TRBJ1-2,-,TRBV6-1,TGTGCCAGCACCCCGGACACCACAAACTATGGCTACACCTTC,CASTPDTTNYGYTF
-,TRBJ1-3,-,TRBV5-1,TGCGCCAGCAGTGGGGGGCCTCCTGGAAACACCATATATTTT,CASSGGPPGNTIYF
few,TRBJ2-5,-,TRBV11-2,TGTGCCAGCAGCGATCTAGTACAAGAGACCCAGTACTTC,CASSDLVQETQYF
-,TRBJ2-6,TRBD1,TRBV9,TGTGCCAGCAGCCCCCGGGACAGCCACCTCTCTGGGGCCAACGTCCTGACTTTC,CASSPRDSHLSGANVLTF
-,TRBJ2-1,-,TRBV4-1,TGCGCCAGCAGCCTGTCTCTAGCCTACAATAAGCAGTTCTTC,CASSLSLAYNKQFF
few,TRBJ2-6,TRBD1,TRBV6-2/TRBV6-3,TGTGCCAGCAGCCCGGGACAGGGGGCTGGGGCCAACGTCCTGACTTTC,CASSPGQGAGANVLTF